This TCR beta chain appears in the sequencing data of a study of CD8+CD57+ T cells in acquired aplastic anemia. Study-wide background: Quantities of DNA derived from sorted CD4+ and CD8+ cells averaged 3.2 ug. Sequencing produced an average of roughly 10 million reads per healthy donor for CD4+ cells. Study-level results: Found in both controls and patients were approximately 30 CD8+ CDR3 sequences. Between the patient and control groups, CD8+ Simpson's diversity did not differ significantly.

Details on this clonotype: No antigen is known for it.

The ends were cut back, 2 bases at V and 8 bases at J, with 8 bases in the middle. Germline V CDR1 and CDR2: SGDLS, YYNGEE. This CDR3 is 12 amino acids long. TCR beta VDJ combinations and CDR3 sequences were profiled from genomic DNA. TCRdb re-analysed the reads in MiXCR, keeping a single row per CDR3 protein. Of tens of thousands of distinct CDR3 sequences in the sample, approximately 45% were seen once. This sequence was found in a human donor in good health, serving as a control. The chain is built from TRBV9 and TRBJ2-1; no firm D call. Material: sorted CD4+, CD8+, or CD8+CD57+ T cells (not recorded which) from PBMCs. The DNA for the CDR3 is TGTGCCAGCAGCGTTCTGGGGTATGAGCAGTTCTTC. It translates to CASSVLGYEQFF.